Listed below are T cell receptor beta chains from one sample, sequenced in a study of T cells in Graves' hyperthyroidism and ophthalmopathy. A single record per CDR3 protein comes from TCRdb applying MiXCR to the multiplex PCR reads. In the table there are about 300,000 distinct CDR3 sequences, roughly 13% of which are singletons. Specimen: blood. All receptors derive from a woman aged 35 to 49 with Graves' hyperthyroidism. Each CDR3 is given with its conserved first and last residue. Each record gives: J gene, V gene, CDR3 protein.

J: TRBJ1-5
V: TRBV6-1
CDR3: CASRIDRSPNQPQHF

J: TRBJ2-7
V: TRBV5-6
CDR3: CASSRRLAGVPYF

J: TRBJ1-1
V: TRBV5-4
CDR3: CASSLGRGLGTEAFF

J: TRBJ2-7
V: TRBV6-5
CDR3: CASSYWGDSPYEQYF

J: TRBJ2-7
V: TRBV2
CDR3: CASSALGLAGVHEQYF

J: TRBJ2-3
V: TRBV7-2
CDR3: CASSLGLAGGSTDTQYF

J: TRBJ2-2
V: TRBV28
CDR3: CASSLTPGLAVTGELFF

J: TRBJ1-4
V: TRBV7-9
CDR3: CASSQTGFNEKLFF

J: TRBJ2-5
V: TRBV28
CDR3: CASSFGDGSEGVETQYF

J: TRBJ1-2
V: TRBV7-9
CDR3: CASSSGQVYGYTF

J: TRBJ1-1
V: TRBV5-1
CDR3: CASSSRTNTEAFF

J: TRBJ2-1
V: TRBV2
CDR3: CASSEPFSGSSYNEQFF

J: TRBJ2-1
V: TRBV2
CDR3: CASKKTGGSYNEQFF

J: TRBJ2-3
V: TRBV9
CDR3: CASSVGWTSGMTGDTQYF

J: TRBJ1-5
V: TRBV29-1
CDR3: CSVGTGGAGQPQHF

J: TRBJ1-1
V: TRBV19
CDR3: CASRLAGTGWGTEAFF

J: TRBJ1-2
V: TRBV2
CDR3: CASNPRDSYGYTF

J: TRBJ1-1
V: TRBV7-2
CDR3: CASSLARHLTEAFF

J: TRBJ1-2
V: TRBV3-1
CDR3: CASSQSGQGHGYTF

J: TRBJ2-1
V: TRBV7-2
CDR3: CASSPGLEGNEQFF

J: TRBJ2-3
V: TRBV28
CDR3: CASSSDPSTDTQYF

J: TRBJ2-5
V: TRBV6-2/TRBV6-3
CDR3: CASSAAGGGYQETQYF

J: TRBJ1-2
V: TRBV5-6
CDR3: CASSLLGNYGYTF

J: TRBJ2-1
V: TRBV4-1
CDR3: CASSQDRGLEQFF

J: TRBJ1-2
V: TRBV19
CDR3: CASKGTGSVLGGYTF

J: TRBJ2-3
V: TRBV27
CDR3: CASSFGSTDTQYF

J: TRBJ2-5
V: TRBV18
CDR3: CASSRQVQETQYF

J: TRBJ2-7
V: TRBV6-8
CDR3: CASSGTSGRGVYEQYF

J: TRBJ2-1
V: TRBV6-2/TRBV6-3
CDR3: CASSELAGGKEQFF

J: TRBJ1-5
V: TRBV3-1
CDR3: CASSRDGGNQPQHF

J: TRBJ2-1
V: TRBV7-9
CDR3: CASSLGTTDNEQFF

J: TRBJ2-7
V: TRBV18
CDR3: CASSPPADRYEQYF

J: TRBJ1-5
V: TRBV3-1
CDR3: CASGLDNQPQHF

J: TRBJ1-2
V: TRBV5-5
CDR3: CASSFGPLDGYTF

J: TRBJ1-4
V: TRBV28
CDR3: CASKASGTQEKLFF

J: TRBJ2-7
V: TRBV27
CDR3: CASSRGGTPSSYEQYF

J: TRBJ2-6
V: TRBV12-3/TRBV12-4
CDR3: CASSLSTGRGSGANVLTF

J: TRBJ1-5
V: TRBV20-1
CDR3: CSARELQGIRPQHF

J: TRBJ2-7
V: TRBV10-3
CDR3: CAISESGEQYF

J: TRBJ1-1
V: TRBV19
CDR3: CASGYGTGIGTEAFF

J: TRBJ2-3
V: TRBV7-6
CDR3: CASSSPLGPLLYTQYF

J: TRBJ1-2
V: TRBV6-5
CDR3: CASSYRTTNYGYTF

J: TRBJ2-5
V: TRBV20-1
CDR3: CSASGTMWETQYF

J: TRBJ2-5
V: TRBV7-3
CDR3: CASSRTSWETQYF

J: TRBJ1-1
V: TRBV13
CDR3: CASSQTGGKAEAFF

J: TRBJ1-1
V: TRBV5-6
CDR3: CASRPDRGTEAFF

J: TRBJ2-2
V: TRBV19
CDR3: CASTLDRGYTGELFF

J: TRBJ1-2
V: TRBV3-1
CDR3: CASSQDRDRDNYGYTF

J: TRBJ1-2
V: TRBV6-1
CDR3: CASSWGQEKNDGYTF

J: TRBJ2-5
V: TRBV2
CDR3: CASRAGLGGETQYF

J: TRBJ2-5
V: TRBV18
CDR3: CASSPDSGGETQYF

J: TRBJ1-5
V: TRBV2
CDR3: CASRPGLSNQPQHF

J: TRBJ2-5
V: TRBV5-1
CDR3: CASSLARTSGRQETQYF

J: TRBJ2-2
V: TRBV12-3/TRBV12-4
CDR3: CASSLRFGGGVGELFF

J: TRBJ2-7
V: TRBV7-2
CDR3: CASSSGPYYEQYF